A single sample gave rise to the 32 T cell receptor beta chains below, sequenced in a study of identical twins. One entry per CDR3 protein, called by TCRdb with MiXCR from the 5' RACE reads. The sample shows hundreds of thousands of distinct CDR3 sequences, about 20% of them seen only once. In addition, the sample was reused for a study of T cells expressing NK-cell markers.

The source material was PBMCs. The receptors originated from a young woman in good health.

The chain joins TRBV7-2 to TRBJ2-1, with unresolved D. The germline V gene has CDR1 SGHTA and CDR2 FQGNSA. The CDR3 has 12 amino acids. V shed 5 bases and J shed 6 bases, with 8 bases lying between them. CDR3 residues: CASSPVGNEQFF. In nucleotides, the CDR3 is TGTGCCAGCAGCCCCGTTGGCAATGAGCAGTTCTTC.

Written as DNA, the CDR3 is TGTGCTAGTGGTTTGGTACGGATCCTACGGGGTGCGTCGAACACTGAAGCTTTCTTT. Its translation is CASGLVRILRGASNTEAFF. This sequence joins TRBV12-5 and TRBJ1-1; D remains unclear. V was trimmed by 0 bases and J by 1 base, leaving 21 bases between them. The CDR3 length is 19 residues. The germline gives CDR1 LGHNT, CDR2 FRNRAP.

This clonotype has a handful of counts. The chain's CDR3 is CASSWRGEQYF. The DNA for the CDR3 is TGTGCCAGCAGTTGGCGGGGCGAGCAGTACTTC. The chain combines TRBV6-5 with TRBJ2-7; tentative D call: TRBD2 (6 bases). V shed 4 bases and J shed 6 bases, with 7 bases lying between them. The CDR3 has 11 residues. Looked up from germline, CDR1 is MNHEY and CDR2 is SVGAGI.

This clonotype occurred many times. The chain uses TRBV12-3 or TRBV12-4 and TRBJ1-1; D gene ambiguous. V was trimmed by 5 bases and J by 11 bases, leaving 15 bases between them. CDR3 length: 12 residues. The CDR3 nucleotides read TGTGCCAGCAGTGAAGGTGAACCCTCGGCTTTCTTT. Residues: CASSEGEPSAFF.

The V and J genes are TRBV5-1 and TRBJ2-1; TRBD2 is a possible D gene (5 bases). This CDR3 contains 15 residues. Trimming took off 7 bases at V and 9 bases at J, with 23 bases between the two ends. Germline CDR1 and CDR2: SGHRS and YFSETQ. CDR3 in amino acids: CASRVSEGRLLEQFF. For the CDR3, the DNA is TGCGCCAGCCGCGTTTCTGAGGGCAGGCTCCTTGAGCAGTTCTTC.

This clonotype was detected a few times. This chain's CDR3 is CSAPTSVGETQYF. The CDR3 bases are TGCAGTGCCCCGACTAGCGTCGGGGAGACCCAGTACTTC. The chain recombines TRBV20-1 with TRBJ2-5; 8 bases line up with TRBD2. CDR1 is DFQATT and CDR2 is SNEGSKA in the germline V gene (reference sequence). With 6 bases clipped from V and 5 bases from J, the junction kept 8 bases outside the gene matches. The CDR3 is 13 residues long.

The rearrangement joins TRBV3-1 to TRBJ2-5; 12 nucleotides align to TRBD1. The J segment lost 4 bases and the V segment lost 5 bases, leaving 8 bases of the junction unmatched. CDR3 length: 16 amino acids. The V gene's germline CDR1 is LGHDT and CDR2 YNNKEL (reference sequence). The CDR3 DNA sequence: TGTGCCAGCAGCGACCGGGACAGGGGGCGCGGAGAGACCCAGTACTTC. It yields the protein CASSDRDRGRGETQYF.

This clonotype showed up just a few times. The chain joins TRBV2 to TRBJ2-1; D remains unclear. CDR3 length equals 13 residues. From germline, CDR1 is SNHLY and CDR2 FYNNEI. V shed 9 bases and J shed 4 bases, with 13 bases lying between them. CDR3 DNA: TGTGCCAGAAAGGGTATCTCTTACAATGAGCAGTTCTTC. This translates into CARKGISYNEQFF. Supplemented by reference TRBV2 and TRBJ2-1, the full variable domain reads EPEVTQTPSHQVTQMGQEVILRCVPISNHLYFYWYRQILGQKVEFLVSFYNNEISEKSEIFDDQFSVERPDGSNFTLKIRSTKLEDSAMYFCARKGISYNEQFFGPGTRLTVL.

This clonotype turned up a few times. The V and J genes are TRBV12-3 or TRBV12-4 and TRBJ1-2; D is perhaps TRBD1 (6 bases). CDR3 size: 16 residues. V lost 8 bases, J lost 3 bases, and 22 bases lay in between. CDR3 nucleotides: TGTGCCAGCGGATCCCCCGGGGGCAGGGTATACTATGGCTACACCTTC. It codes for CASGSPGGRVYYGYTF.

CDR3 sequence: CASSPIGRTGSANEQFF. The CDR3 DNA sequence: TGTGCCAGCAGCCCGATTGGAAGGACAGGGTCTGCCAATGAGCAGTTCTTC. The gene calls are TRBV5-6 and TRBJ2-1, with 8 bases aligning to TRBD1. The CDR3 totals 17 residues. V dropped 4 bases and J dropped 6; count of bases not matched to a gene: 15. CDR1 SGHDT and CDR2 YYEEEE come from the germline V gene.

The CDR3 reads CASSQDSTGNEQFF. As DNA, the CDR3 is TGCGCCAGCAGCCAAGATTCAACTGGGAATGAGCAGTTCTTC. The chain combines TRBV4-3 with TRBJ2-1, with D uncertain. V lost 0 bases to trimming and J lost 7 bases, with 10 bases between them. The CDR3 contains 14 residues. Looked up from germline, CDR1 is LGHNA and CDR2 is YSLEER.

This clonotype was detected a few times. This rearrangement joins TRBV3-1 to TRBJ2-3; maybe TRBD2 (6 bases). The CDR3 extends over 17 amino acids. Deletions cut 0 bases from V and 2 bases from J, with 15 bases between. Looked up from germline, CDR1 is LGHDT and CDR2 is YNNKEL (reference sequence). This CDR3 is CASSQDLAGTHTDTQYF. The CDR3 DNA is TGTGCCAGCAGCCAAGATCTTGCTGGGACTCACACAGATACGCAGTATTTT.

In this sample, this clonotype turned up a few times. The V call is TRBV20-1, the J call TRBJ2-4; D not resolved. This CDR3 region has 14 residues. V was pared by 6 bases and J by 0 bases, with 12 bases between. Germline CDR1 and CDR2: DFQATT and SNEGSKA (reference sequence). CDR3 DNA: TGCAGTGCCCCTTTGGGGTCAGCCAAAAACATTCAGTACTTC. Encoded protein: CSAPLGSAKNIQYF.

The chain couples TRBV20-1 to TRBJ2-7, with TRBD2 matching 10 bases. Germline CDR1 reads DFQATT; CDR2 reads SNEGSKA (reference sequence). There are 15 residues in the CDR3. The V gene end was trimmed by 0 bases and the J gene end by 0 bases; junction bases not matched to a gene: 2. CDR3 bases: TGCAGTGCTAGAGATACTAGCGGGAACTCCTACGAGCAGTACTTC. Its protein is CSARDTSGNSYEQYF.

This clonotype showed up many times. The chain joins TRBV10-3 to TRBJ2-7; 8 nucleotides line up with TRBD1. V gave up 4 bases and J gave up 1 base; unmatched junction bases: 0. The germline V gene encodes CDR1 ENHRY and CDR2 SYGVKD. This CDR3 is 13 amino acids long. CDR3 protein: CAISGTGSYEQYF. The CDR3 DNA reads TGTGCCATCAGTGGGACAGGGTCCTACGAGCAGTACTTC.

The rearrangement links TRBV12-3 or TRBV12-4 to TRBJ2-4, with TRBD2 matching 9 bases. With 6 bases clipped from V and 7 bases from J, the junction kept 4 bases outside the gene matches. This CDR3 is built from 13 residues. The CDR3 reads CASRKREANIQYF. Here the CDR3 DNA reads TGTGCCAGCAGAAAGCGGGAGGCGAACATTCAGTACTTC.

The genes are TRBV7-9 and TRBJ2-7; 9 positions match TRBD1. Germline CDR1 and CDR2: SEHNR and FQNEAQ (reference sequence). J was trimmed by 7 bases and V by 4 bases; bases with no gene match: 11. CDR3 size: 15 residues. The CDR3 nucleotides read TGTGCCAGCAGCTCCAATCCGGGACAGGGTTGGGAGCAGTACTTC. Encoded protein: CASSSNPGQGWEQYF.

This clonotype showed up just a few times. V and J are TRBV12-3 or TRBV12-4 and TRBJ2-1; weak D call: TRBD1 (5 bases). This CDR3 spans 11 amino acids. V gave up 5 bases and J gave up 10 bases, with 9 bases separating them. This chain's CDR3 is CASSIRQEQFF. CDR3 coding DNA: TGTGCCAGCAGTATCCGACAGGAGCAGTTCTTC.

This clonotype showed up many times. The chain combines TRBV25-1 with TRBJ1-1; 7 positions match TRBD1. The J segment lost 3 bases and the V segment lost 7 bases, leaving 5 bases of the junction unmatched. Germline CDR1 and CDR2: MGHDK and SYGVNS. There are 13 residues in the CDR3. In nucleotides, the CDR3 is TGTGCCAGCACCAGGGGGGGTTACACTGAAGCTTTCTTT. It translates to CASTRGGYTEAFF.

This clonotype was counted a few times. The gene calls are TRBV5-6 and TRBJ1-1, with a tentative D call TRBD1 (5 bases). The V and J ends lost 0 bases and 6 bases respectively, with 9 bases between them. The CDR3 contains 13 residues. The germline V gene encodes CDR1 SGHDT and CDR2 YYEEEE. The CDR3 loop reads CASSLGRVPEAFF. The CDR3 bases are TGTGCCAGCAGCTTGGGCAGGGTCCCTGAAGCTTTCTTT.

The chain employs TRBV5-6 and TRBJ2-5; no clear D gene. The V and J ends lost 1 base and 1 base respectively, with 8 bases between them. The V gene's germline CDR1 is SGHDT and CDR2 YYEEEE. The CDR3 extends over 14 amino acids. Here the CDR3 reads CASSLLTSQETQYF. CDR3 coding DNA: TGTGCCAGCAGCTTGCTGACCTCCCAAGAGACCCAGTACTTC.

This clonotype was seen a handful of times. This chain joins TRBV10-3 and TRBJ2-3; TRBD2 agrees at 9 bases. V was clipped by 7 bases and J by 4 bases; unmatched bases: 18. CDR3 length: 18 amino acids. The germline CDR1 and CDR2 sequences are ENHRY and SYGVKD. CDR3 loop: CAITALAGPNKAADTQYF. DNA for the CDR3: TGTGCCATCACCGCCCTAGCGGGACCCAACAAGGCGGCAGATACGCAGTATTTT.

J is TRBJ2-7 and V is TRBV29-1, with TRBD2 identical over 12 bases. There are 13 residues in the CDR3. V gave up 4 bases and J gave up 5 bases; unmatched junction bases: 3. Germline values: CDR1 SQVTM, CDR2 ANQGSEA. CDR3 loop: CSVGPSGRDEQYF. As DNA, the CDR3 is TGCAGCGTTGGTCCTAGCGGGAGGGACGAGCAGTACTTC.

The chain carries TRBV20-1 and TRBJ2-1, with 7 bases that match TRBD2. With 5 bases clipped from V and 6 bases from J, the junction kept 7 bases outside the gene matches. The V gene's germline CDR1 is DFQATT and CDR2 SNEGSKA (reference sequence). This CDR3 has 13 residues. The CDR3 DNA reads as TGCAGTGCTGGGCCTAGCGGCACCAATGAGCAGTTCTTC. Translated, it gives CSAGPSGTNEQFF.

This clonotype was recorded a few times. This sequence joins TRBV20-1 and TRBJ2-6, with a possible D match to TRBD2 (7 bases). The CDR3 sequence is 17 residues long. Germline V gives CDR1 DFQATT, CDR2 SNEGSKA (reference sequence). Trimming took 3 bases from V and 0 from J, leaving 15 bases between them. This CDR3 reads CSASGRGAISGANVLTF. The DNA of the CDR3 is TGCAGTGCTAGTGGCCGGGGGGCCATCTCTGGGGCCAACGTCCTGACTTTC.

Only a few counts were recorded for this clonotype. The V gene is TRBV7-2, the J gene TRBJ2-2; D ambiguous. Germline lookup yields CDR1 SGHTA and CDR2 FQGNSA. The CDR3 totals 16 residues. Deletions cut 1 base from V and 6 bases from J, with 15 bases between. DNA of the CDR3: TGTGCCAGCAGCTTAGTTGTCTTCGTAAAGTCCGGGGAGCTGTTTTTT. This encodes CASSLVVFVKSGELFF. Filled out from reference TRBV7-2 and TRBJ2-2, the complete variable domain reads GAGVSQSPSNKVTEKGKDVELRCDPISGHTALYWYRQSLGQGLEFLIYFQGNSAPDKSGLPSDRFSAERTGGSVSTLTIQRTQQEDSAVYLCASSLVVFVKSGELFFGEGSRLTVL.

The V call is TRBV20-1, the J call TRBJ2-3; D is perhaps TRBD2 (5 bases). V was pared by 6 bases and J by 0 bases, with 13 bases between. Germline CDR1 is DFQATT and CDR2 is SNEGSKA (reference sequence). The CDR3 covers 14 residues. The chain's CDR3 is CSARGVASTDTQYF. The CDR3 region has the DNA TGCAGTGCCCGGGGAGTTGCTAGCACAGATACGCAGTATTTT.

This chain connects TRBV20-1 to TRBJ1-3; the D is unclear. This CDR3 comprises 12 residues. Germline-derived CDR1 and CDR2 are DFQATT and SNEGSKA (reference sequence). Trimming removed 1 base from V and 4 bases from J, with 5 bases in between. This chain's CDR3 is CSARGTGNTIYF. CDR3 coding DNA: TGCAGTGCTAGAGGGACGGGAAACACCATATATTTT.

The rearrangement uses TRBV12-3 or TRBV12-4 and TRBJ2-3; D uncertain. Trimming removed 7 bases at V and 1 base at J, with 6 bases between. This CDR3 is 12 amino acids long. CDR3: CASTGRTDTQYF. CDR3 DNA: TGTGCCAGCACCGGACGCACAGATACGCAGTATTTT.

In its sample, this clonotype was seen once. The chain joins TRBV20-1 to TRBJ2-3, with 10 bases matching TRBD2. Germline lookup yields CDR1 DFQATT and CDR2 SNEGSKA (reference sequence). The CDR3 runs 16 residues. The ends lost 1 base at V and 2 bases at J; junction bases unmatched: 6. The CDR3 DNA reads TGCAGTGCTAGAGGGAAACTAGCGGGGTACACAGATACGCAGTATTTT. Translating gives CSARGKLAGYTDTQYF.

This chain connects TRBV6-5 to TRBJ2-1; D is perhaps TRBD1 or TRBD2 (5 bases each). V was shortened by 3 bases and J by 2 bases, with 14 bases between the two germline ends. This CDR3 contains 16 residues. CDR1 is MNHEY and CDR2 is SVGAGI in the germline V gene. The CDR3 DNA is TGTGCCAGCAGTTATGGTTCTGGGGGTGCCTACAATGAGCAGTTCTTC. The encoded protein is CASSYGSGGAYNEQFF.

This clonotype was seen a handful of times. V usage is TRBV20-1 and J usage is TRBJ2-7; D is ambiguous. Germline-derived CDR1 and CDR2 are DFQATT and SNEGSKA (reference sequence). V was shortened by 3 bases and J by 3 bases, with 9 bases between the two germline ends. This CDR3 comprises 12 residues. CDR3 sequence reads: CSASINNYEQYF. Written as DNA, the CDR3 is TGCAGTGCTAGCATAAACAACTACGAGCAGTACTTC.